This TCR beta chain was recovered during a study of shared clonotypes between healthy human individuals. Study information: Three CD4 naive, three CD4 memory, two CD8 naive and one CD8 memory plate were used per donor. Broader study findings: Generation probabilities of non-shared clonotypes were lower (relative to those shared by all four donors). The authors sampled blood alone, and tissue repertoires likely differ.

The deep-level immunoSEQ assay was used. Assay used: immunoSEQ multiplex PCR; TCRdb lists only in-frame clones, some missing. This table has about 2 million clones, roughly 95% appearing once. CD45RO-negative, CCR7-positively selected cells formed the naive CD8 fraction, excluding terminally differentiated effector memory CD45RA+ cells. A word on this clone: Its antigen is unidentified.

Germline CDR1 and CDR2: MNHEY and SVGAGI. V lost 6 bases to trimming and J lost 0 bases, with 14 bases between them. The CDR3 loop spans 15 amino acids. The sequence came from a man between 18 and 35 years old in good health. Source material: naive CD8+ T cells sorted from blood. This sequence joins TRBV6-5 and TRBJ2-5, with D perhaps matching TRBD1 (6 bases). The CDR3 protein is CASRMDSRYQETQYF. In DNA, the CDR3 is TGTGCCAGCAGGATGGACAGCCGGTACCAAGAGACCCAGTACTTC.